This TCR beta chain stems from a study of cytomegalovirus exposure and HLA in healthy donors. These donors were members of the approximately 120-subject validation cohort, a group separate from the roughly 670-subject first cohort. TCRdb's copy holds only in-frame clones and misses some; the assay was immunoSEQ multiplex PCR. The sample records tens of thousands of clones, 95% being singletons. Germline CDR1 MGHRA, CDR2 YSYEKL. CDR3 size: 13 residues. A remark on this clone: What it binds is not known.

Study results and limitations: Subsequent analysis of the 120 or so validation repertoires found a tendency for first-cohort TCR clusters to co-occur. The classifier was said to identify cytomegalovirus status with high specificity and sensitivity. According to the study, roughly 180 TCR beta chains were cytomegalovirus-associated.

The origin of this receptor is a woman aged 18-29 years in good health and CMV-seropositive. The sample taken for sequencing was PBMCs. The genes are TRBV4-1 and TRBJ2-5; D may be TRBD1 (6 bases). The J call may not be correct, given that the DNA end is closer to TRBJ2-7. The DNA of the CDR3 is TGCGCCAGCAGCCAAGGGGGGCCCTACGAGCAGTACTTC. It codes for CASSQGGPYEQYF.